The 14 T cell receptor beta chains below all came from one sample that was sequenced in a study of T cell repertoires and HLA-DP antigens. No cognate antigen is known for these TCRs. Sequencing was performed with immunoSEQ multiplex PCR; in TCRdb, only in-frame clones are kept and a portion is missing. The sample has about 110,000 clones, about 92% seen once. Sequenced input: CD4+ T cells from PBMCs. The source of these receptors is a woman between 18 and 29 years old in good health and CMV-seronegative.

The chain combines TRBV29-1 with TRBJ1-1; D unresolved. This CDR3 has 11 residues. Germline CDR1 and CDR2: SQVTM and ANQGSEA. V lost 6 bases and J 12 bases, leaving 17 bases between the germline ends. In DNA, the CDR3 is TGCAGCGTAGTGTCGGAGAGGGTAACTTTCTTT. It encodes CSVVSERVTFF.

The V and J genes are TRBV19 and TRBJ1-5; 9 nucleotides align to TRBD1. The J segment lost 0 bases and the V segment lost 2 bases, leaving 14 bases of the junction unmatched. The CDR3 contains 20 residues. Germline CDR1 reads LNHDA; CDR2 reads SQIVND (reference sequence). CDR3 sequence: CASSILAGTGSRNSNQPQHF. The CDR3 DNA sequence: TGTGCCAGTAGTATACTCGCCGGGACAGGGTCAAGAAATAGCAATCAGCCCCAGCATTTT.

This sequence joins TRBV7-9 and TRBJ2-3; TRBD1 matches at 7 bases. The CDR3 has 14 amino acids. The V gene's germline CDR1 is SEHNR and CDR2 FQNEAQ (reference sequence). V lost 5 bases to trimming and J lost 4 bases; unmatched junction nucleotides: 6. As DNA, the CDR3 is TGTGCCAGCAGCCATAAGACAGGGCCAGATACGCAGTATTTT. It translates to CASSHKTGPDTQYF.

This rearrangement joins TRBV5-1 to TRBJ2-7; TRBD1 aligns across 8 bases. Germline-derived CDR1 and CDR2 are SGHRS and YFSETQ. The CDR3 is 15 amino acids. J lost 0 bases, V lost 3 bases, and 5 bases had no gene match. The CDR3 is CASSSETGDSYEQYF. Written as DNA, the CDR3 is TGCGCCAGCAGCTCGGAGACAGGGGACTCCTACGAGCAGTACTTC.

V and J are TRBV5-4 and TRBJ2-4; TRBD2 agrees at 10 bases. Germline values: CDR1 SGHNT, CDR2 YYREEE (reference sequence). Trimming cost V 2 bases and J 0 bases; bases outside gene matches: 8. The CDR3 runs 18 residues. CDR3 in amino acids: CASSFTATSGQAKNIQYF. As DNA, the CDR3 is TGTGCCAGCAGCTTTACCGCGACTAGCGGGCAAGCCAAAAACATTCAGTACTTC.

This clone showed up just once. The chain links TRBV28 to TRBJ2-3, with 8 bases aligning to TRBD2. V lost 4 bases, J lost 0 bases, and 9 bases stayed unmatched. Germline V gene lookup returns CDR1 MDHEN and CDR2 SYDVKM. This CDR3 has 17 residues. Here the CDR3 reads CASSWAKAGVSTDTQYF. The CDR3 DNA reads TGTGCCAGCAGTTGGGCCAAAGCGGGGGTTAGCACAGATACGCAGTATTTT.

The CDR3 DNA is TGTGCCAGCAGGGACAGGGATACGCAGTATTTT. It codes for CASRDRDTQYF. The chain has TRBV2 and TRBJ2-3; 7 bases are a match to TRBD1. J gave up 6 bases and V 6 bases, and 0 bases lay outside the gene matches. The CDR3 totals 11 residues. Germline loops: CDR1 SNHLY, CDR2 FYNNEI. Full variable domain (missing parts from reference TRBV2 and TRBJ2-3): EPEVTQTPSHQVTQMGQEVILRCVPISNHLYFYWYRQILGQKVEFLVSFYNNEISEKSEIFDDQFSVERPDGSNFTLKIRSTKLEDSAMYFCASRDRDTQYFGPGTRLTVL.

The V call is TRBV5-1, the J call TRBJ2-3; 7 bases match TRBD1. This CDR3 region has 14 residues. Germline CDR1 is SGHRS and CDR2 is YFSETQ. V lost 5 bases, J lost 1 base, and 4 bases stayed unmatched. The CDR3 DNA follows: TGCGCCAGCAGGCAGGGGGAACGCACAGATACGCAGTATTTT. Amino acid sequence: CASRQGERTDTQYF.

This chain links TRBV28 with TRBJ1-2; D not certain. The V end was cut by 8 bases, the J end by 5 bases, with 24 bases between. The CDR3 has 16 amino acids. Per germline, CDR1 MDHEN and CDR2 SYDVKM. The CDR3: CASGATRILSSYGYTF. The CDR3 region has the DNA TGTGCCAGCGGCGCCACAAGAATCCTGAGCTCTTATGGCTACACCTTC.

A few counts support this clone. This chain links TRBV19 with TRBJ1-5; the match to TRBD1 covers 10 bases. Germline CDR1 and CDR2: LNHDA and SQIVND (reference sequence). Trimming at V came to 6 bases and at J to 3 bases, leaving 5 bases not matched to a gene. CDR3 length: 15 residues. The CDR3 spells CASSAGTGANQPQHF. In DNA, the CDR3 is TGTGCCAGTAGCGCCGGGACAGGGGCCAATCAGCCCCAGCATTTT.

This chain joins TRBV6-1 and TRBJ1-6; 7 nucleotides line up with TRBD1. Germline V gives CDR1 MNHNS, CDR2 SASEGT. The CDR3 consists of 13 residues. V was pared by 3 bases and J by 9 bases, with 2 bases of the junction left unmatched. CDR3 loop: CASSDHRGSPLHF. DNA for the CDR3: TGTGCCAGCAGTGACCACAGGGGTTCACCCCTCCACTTT.

This chain joins TRBV19 and TRBJ1-5, with a weak D call TRBD1 (5 bases). V shed 3 bases and J shed 4 bases, with 10 bases lying between them. This CDR3 is built from 14 residues. CDR1 and CDR2 (germline): LNHDA, SQIVND (reference sequence). CDR3 protein: CASSMARENQPQHF. The CDR3 nucleotides read TGTGCCAGTAGTATGGCCAGGGAAAATCAGCCCCAGCATTTT.

The J gene is TRBJ2-5, the V gene TRBV10-3; 7 nucleotides line up with TRBD2. This CDR3 has 15 amino acids. CDR1 and CDR2 from the germline V gene are ENHRY and SYGVKD. Losses at the gene ends were 5 bases for V and 5 bases for J; bases not matched to a gene: 11. CDR3 region: CAISSTSAERETQYF. As DNA, the CDR3 is TGTGCCATCAGTAGTACTAGCGCCGAACGGGAGACCCAGTACTTC.

The genes are TRBV18 and TRBJ1-1; D might be TRBD1 (5 bases). V lost 3 bases to trimming and J lost 5 bases, with 19 bases between them. The CDR3 loop spans 16 amino acids. CDR1 is KGHSH, CDR2 LQKENI, per germline. CDR3 sequence reads: CASSPSAGRDRTEAFF. CDR3 DNA sequence: TGTGCCAGCTCACCGTCGGCAGGGAGGGATCGGACTGAAGCTTTCTTT.